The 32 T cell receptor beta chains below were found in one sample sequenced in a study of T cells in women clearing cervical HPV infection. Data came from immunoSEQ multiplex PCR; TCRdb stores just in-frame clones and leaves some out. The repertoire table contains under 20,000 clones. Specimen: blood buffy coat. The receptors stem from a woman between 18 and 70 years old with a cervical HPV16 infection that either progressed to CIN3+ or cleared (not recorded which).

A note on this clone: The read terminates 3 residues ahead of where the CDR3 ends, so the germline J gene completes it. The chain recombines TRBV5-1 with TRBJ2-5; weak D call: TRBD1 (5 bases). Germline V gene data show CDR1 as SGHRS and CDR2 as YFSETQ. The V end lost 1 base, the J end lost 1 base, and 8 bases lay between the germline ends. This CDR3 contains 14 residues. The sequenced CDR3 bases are TGCGCCAGCAGCTTGATCCAGGGCCAAGAGACC. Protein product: CASSLIQGQET. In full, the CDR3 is CASSLIQGQETQYF.

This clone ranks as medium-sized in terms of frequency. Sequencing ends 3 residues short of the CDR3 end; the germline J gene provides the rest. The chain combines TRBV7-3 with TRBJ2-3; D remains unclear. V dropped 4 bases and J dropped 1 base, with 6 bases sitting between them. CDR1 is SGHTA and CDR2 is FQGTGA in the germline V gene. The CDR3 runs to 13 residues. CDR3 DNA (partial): TGTGCCAGCAGCTCCCCAGGCACAGATACG. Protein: CASSSPGTDT. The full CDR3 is CASSSPGTDTQYF.

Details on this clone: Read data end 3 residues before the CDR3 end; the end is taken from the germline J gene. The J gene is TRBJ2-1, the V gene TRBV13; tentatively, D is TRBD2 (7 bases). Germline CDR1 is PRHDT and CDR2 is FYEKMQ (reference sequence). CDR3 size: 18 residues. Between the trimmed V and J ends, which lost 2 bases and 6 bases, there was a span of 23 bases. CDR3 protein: CASSLRSGGPRLRNEQFF. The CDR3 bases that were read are TGTGCCAGCAGCTTAAGGTCCGGGGGGCCGAGATTACGCAATGAG.

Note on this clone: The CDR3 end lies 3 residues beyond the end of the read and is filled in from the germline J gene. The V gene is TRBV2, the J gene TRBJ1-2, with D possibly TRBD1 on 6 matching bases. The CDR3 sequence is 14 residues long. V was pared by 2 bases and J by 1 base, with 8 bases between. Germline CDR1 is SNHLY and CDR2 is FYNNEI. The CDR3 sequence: CASSEQGINYGYTF. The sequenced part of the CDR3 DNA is TGTGCCAGCAGTGAACAGGGGATTAACTATGGC.

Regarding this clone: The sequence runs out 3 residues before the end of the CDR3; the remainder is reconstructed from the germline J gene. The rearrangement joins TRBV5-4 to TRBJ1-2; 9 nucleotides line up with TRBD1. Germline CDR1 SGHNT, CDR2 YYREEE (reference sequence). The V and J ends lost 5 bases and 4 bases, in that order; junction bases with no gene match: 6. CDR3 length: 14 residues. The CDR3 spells CASSSGQGTYGYTF. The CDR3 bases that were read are TGTGCCAGCAGTTCAGGACAGGGGACCTATGGC.

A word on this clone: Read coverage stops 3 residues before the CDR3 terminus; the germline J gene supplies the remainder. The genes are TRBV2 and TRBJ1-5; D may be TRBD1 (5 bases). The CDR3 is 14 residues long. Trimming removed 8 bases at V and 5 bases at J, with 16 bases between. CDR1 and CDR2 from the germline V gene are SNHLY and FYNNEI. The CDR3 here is CASSVGQGDQPQHF. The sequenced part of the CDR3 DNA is TGTGCCAGCTCGGTAGGGCAGGGCGATCAGCCC.

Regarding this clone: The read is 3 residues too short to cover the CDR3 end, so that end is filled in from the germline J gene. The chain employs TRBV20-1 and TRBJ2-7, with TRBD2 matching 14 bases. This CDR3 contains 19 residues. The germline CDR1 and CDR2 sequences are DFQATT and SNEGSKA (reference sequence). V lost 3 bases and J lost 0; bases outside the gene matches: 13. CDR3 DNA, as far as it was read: TGCAGTGCTAGCGCACCGCCGGGACTAGCGGGGGACAGCTCCTACGAG. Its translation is CSASAPPGLAGDSSYE. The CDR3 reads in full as CSASAPPGLAGDSSYEQYF.

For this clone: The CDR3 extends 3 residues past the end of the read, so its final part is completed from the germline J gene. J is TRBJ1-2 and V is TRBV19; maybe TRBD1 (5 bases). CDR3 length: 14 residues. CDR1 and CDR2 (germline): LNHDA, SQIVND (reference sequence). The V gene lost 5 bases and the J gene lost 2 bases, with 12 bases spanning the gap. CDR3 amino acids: CASSGAGGNYGYTF. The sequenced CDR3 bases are TGTGCCAGTAGTGGGGCCGGAGGGAACTATGGC.

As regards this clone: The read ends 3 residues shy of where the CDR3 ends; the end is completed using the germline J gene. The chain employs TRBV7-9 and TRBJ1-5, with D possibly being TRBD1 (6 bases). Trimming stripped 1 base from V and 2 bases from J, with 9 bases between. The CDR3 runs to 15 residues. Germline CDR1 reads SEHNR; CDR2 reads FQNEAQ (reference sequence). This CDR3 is CASSLGRGGNQPQHF. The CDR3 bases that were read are TGTGCCAGCAGCTTAGGCAGGGGTGGCAATCAGCCC.

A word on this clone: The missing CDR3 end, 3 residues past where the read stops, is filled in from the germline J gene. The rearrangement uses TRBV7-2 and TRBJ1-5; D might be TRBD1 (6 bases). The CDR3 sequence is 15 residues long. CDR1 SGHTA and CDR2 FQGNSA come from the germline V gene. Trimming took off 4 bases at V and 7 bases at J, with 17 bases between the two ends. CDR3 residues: CASSSKQGSGQPQHF. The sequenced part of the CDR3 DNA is TGTGCCAGCAGCTCCAAACAGGGTTCGGGGCAGCCC.

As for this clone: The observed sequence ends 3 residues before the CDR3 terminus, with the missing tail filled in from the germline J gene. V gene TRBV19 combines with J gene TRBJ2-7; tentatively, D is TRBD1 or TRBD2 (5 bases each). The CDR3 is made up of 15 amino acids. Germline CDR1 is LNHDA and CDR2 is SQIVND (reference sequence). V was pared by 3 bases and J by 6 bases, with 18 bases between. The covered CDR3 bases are TGTGCCAGTAGTATGGCGCAGGGAGTAGGCGTCGAG. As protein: CASSMAQGVGVE. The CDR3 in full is CASSMAQGVGVEQYF.

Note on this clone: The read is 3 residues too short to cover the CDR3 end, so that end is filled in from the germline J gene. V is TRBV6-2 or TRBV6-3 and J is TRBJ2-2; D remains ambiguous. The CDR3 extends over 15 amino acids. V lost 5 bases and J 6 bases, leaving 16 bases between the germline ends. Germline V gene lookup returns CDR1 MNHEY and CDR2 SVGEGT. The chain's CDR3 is CASSRQPPVPGELFF. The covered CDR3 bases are TGTGCCAGCAGTAGACAACCGCCGGTTCCCGGGGAG.

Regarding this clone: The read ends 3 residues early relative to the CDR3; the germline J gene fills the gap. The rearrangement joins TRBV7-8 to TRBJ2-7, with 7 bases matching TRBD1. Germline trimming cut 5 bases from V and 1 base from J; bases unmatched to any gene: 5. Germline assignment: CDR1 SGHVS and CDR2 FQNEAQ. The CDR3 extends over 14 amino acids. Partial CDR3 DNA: TGTGCCAGCAGCCATCAGACAGGGTCCTACGAG. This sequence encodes CASSHQTGSYE. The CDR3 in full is CASSHQTGSYEQYF.

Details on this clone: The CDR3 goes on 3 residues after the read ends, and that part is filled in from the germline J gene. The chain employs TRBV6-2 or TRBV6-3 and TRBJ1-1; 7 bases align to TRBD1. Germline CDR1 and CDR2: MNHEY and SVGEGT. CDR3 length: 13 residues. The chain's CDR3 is CASSFTGVRRAFF. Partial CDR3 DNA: TGTGCCAGCAGTTTCACAGGGGTACGGAGA.

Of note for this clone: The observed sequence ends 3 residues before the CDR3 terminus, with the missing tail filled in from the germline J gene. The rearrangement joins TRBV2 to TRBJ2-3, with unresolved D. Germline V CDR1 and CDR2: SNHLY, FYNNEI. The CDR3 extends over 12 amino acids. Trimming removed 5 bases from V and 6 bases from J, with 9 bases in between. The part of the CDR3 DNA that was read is TGTGCCAGCAGTCTCCCCCCCGATACG. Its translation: CASSLPPDT. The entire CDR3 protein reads CASSLPPDTQYF.

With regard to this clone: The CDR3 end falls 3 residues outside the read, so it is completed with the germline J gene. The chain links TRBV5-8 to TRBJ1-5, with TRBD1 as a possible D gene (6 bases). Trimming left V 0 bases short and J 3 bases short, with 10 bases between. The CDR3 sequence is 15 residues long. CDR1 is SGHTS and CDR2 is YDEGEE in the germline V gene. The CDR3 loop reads CASSLGDKYNQPQHF. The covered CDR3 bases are TGTGCCAGCAGCTTGGGGGACAAATACAATCAGCCC.

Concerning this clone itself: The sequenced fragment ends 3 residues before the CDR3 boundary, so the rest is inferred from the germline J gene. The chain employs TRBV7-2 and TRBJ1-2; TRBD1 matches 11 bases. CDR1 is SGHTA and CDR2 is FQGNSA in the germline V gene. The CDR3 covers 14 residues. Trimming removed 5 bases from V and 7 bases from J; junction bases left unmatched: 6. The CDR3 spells CASSRDRGESGYTF. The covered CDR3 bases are TGTGCCAGCAGCCGGGACAGGGGGGAAAGTGGC.

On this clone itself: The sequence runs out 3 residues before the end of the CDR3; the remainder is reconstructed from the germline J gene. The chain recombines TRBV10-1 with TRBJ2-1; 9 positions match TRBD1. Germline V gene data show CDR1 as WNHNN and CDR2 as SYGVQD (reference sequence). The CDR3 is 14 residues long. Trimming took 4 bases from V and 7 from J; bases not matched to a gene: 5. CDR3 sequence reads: CASSGGQGSNEQFF. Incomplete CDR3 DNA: TGCGCCAGCAGTGGAGGACAGGGGTCAAATGAG.

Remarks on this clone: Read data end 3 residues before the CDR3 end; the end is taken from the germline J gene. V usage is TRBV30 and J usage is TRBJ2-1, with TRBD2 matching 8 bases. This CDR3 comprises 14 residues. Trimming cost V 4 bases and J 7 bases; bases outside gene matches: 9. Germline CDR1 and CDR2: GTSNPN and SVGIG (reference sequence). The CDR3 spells CAWTSTGTRNEQFF. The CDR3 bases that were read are TGTGCCTGGACCTCCACCGGGACTAGGAATGAG.

The CDR3 sequence is CASSPGGLDYGYTF. The CDR3 bases that were read are TGCGCCAGCAGCCCCGGGGGGCTAGACTATGGC. This chain links TRBV5-1 with TRBJ1-2; TRBD1 is a possible D gene (6 bases). The read is 3 residues too short to cover the CDR3 end, so that end is filled in from the germline J gene. This CDR3 is 14 amino acids long. V gave up 4 bases and J gave up 3 bases, with 13 bases separating them. CDR1 and CDR2 (germline): SGHRS, YFSETQ.

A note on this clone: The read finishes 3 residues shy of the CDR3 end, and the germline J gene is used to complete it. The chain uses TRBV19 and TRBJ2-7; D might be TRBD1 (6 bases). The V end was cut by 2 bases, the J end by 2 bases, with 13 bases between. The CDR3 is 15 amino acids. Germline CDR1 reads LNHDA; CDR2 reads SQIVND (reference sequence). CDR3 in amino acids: CASSIRAQGTYEQYF. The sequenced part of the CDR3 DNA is TGTGCCAGTAGTATACGAGCACAGGGAACCTACGAG. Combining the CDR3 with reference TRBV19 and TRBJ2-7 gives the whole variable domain DGGITQSPKYLFRKEGQNVTLSCEQNLNHDAMYWYRQDPGQGLRLIYYSQIVNDFQKGDIAEGYSVSREKKESFPLTVTSAQKNPTAFYLCASSIRAQGTYEQYFGPGTRLTVT.

The CDR3 protein is CSATQGGLKDTQYF. CDR3 DNA (partial): TGCAGTGCTACCCAAGGCGGACTAAAAGATACG. V usage is TRBV20-1 and J usage is TRBJ2-3; maybe TRBD2 (6 bases). The DNA ends 3 residues before the CDR3 does, and the rest of the CDR3 is filled in from the germline J gene. Germline loops: CDR1 DFQATT, CDR2 SNEGSKA (reference sequence). CDR3 size: 14 residues. V dropped 4 bases and J dropped 5 bases, with 16 bases sitting between them.

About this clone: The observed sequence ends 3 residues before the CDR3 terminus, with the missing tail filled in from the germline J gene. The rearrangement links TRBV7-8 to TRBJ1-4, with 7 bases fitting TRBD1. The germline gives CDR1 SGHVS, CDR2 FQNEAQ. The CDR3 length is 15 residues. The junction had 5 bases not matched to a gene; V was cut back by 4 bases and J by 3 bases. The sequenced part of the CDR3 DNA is TGTGCCAGCAGCTCCCGACAGGGAGCTAATGAAAAA. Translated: CASSSRQGANEK. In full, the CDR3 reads CASSSRQGANEKLFF.

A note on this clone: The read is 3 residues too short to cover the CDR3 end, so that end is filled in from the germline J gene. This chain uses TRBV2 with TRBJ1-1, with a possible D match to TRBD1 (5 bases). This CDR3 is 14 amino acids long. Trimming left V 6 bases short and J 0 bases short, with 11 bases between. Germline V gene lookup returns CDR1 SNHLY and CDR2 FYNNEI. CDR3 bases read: TGTGCCAGCAGCCCCCGCAGGGTGAACACTGAA. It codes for CASSPRRVNTE. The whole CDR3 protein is CASSPRRVNTEAFF.

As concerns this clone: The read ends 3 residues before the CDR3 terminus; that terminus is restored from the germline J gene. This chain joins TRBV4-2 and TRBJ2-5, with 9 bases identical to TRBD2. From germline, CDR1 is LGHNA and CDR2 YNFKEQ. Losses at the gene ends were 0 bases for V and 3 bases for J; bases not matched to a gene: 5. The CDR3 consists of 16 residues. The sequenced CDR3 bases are TGTGCCAGCAGCCAAGATCAGCGGGGGGCGAAAGAGACC. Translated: CASSQDQRGAKET. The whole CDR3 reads CASSQDQRGAKETQYF.

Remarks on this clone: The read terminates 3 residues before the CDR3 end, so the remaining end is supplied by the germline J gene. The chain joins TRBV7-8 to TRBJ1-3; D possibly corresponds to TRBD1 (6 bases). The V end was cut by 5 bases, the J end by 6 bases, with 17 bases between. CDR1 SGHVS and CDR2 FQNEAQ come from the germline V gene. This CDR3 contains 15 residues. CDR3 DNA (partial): TGTGCCAGCAGCATGGACAGTGGAGTCCTAAACACC. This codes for CASSMDSGVLNT. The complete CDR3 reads CASSMDSGVLNTIYF.

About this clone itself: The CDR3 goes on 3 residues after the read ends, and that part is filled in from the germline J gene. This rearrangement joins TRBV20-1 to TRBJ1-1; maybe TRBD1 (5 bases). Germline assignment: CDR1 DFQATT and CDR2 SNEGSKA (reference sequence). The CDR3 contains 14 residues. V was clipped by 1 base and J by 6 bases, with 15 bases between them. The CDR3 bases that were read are TGCAGTGCTAGAGTTCTGAGTGGGGCCGCTGAA. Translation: CSARVLSGAAE. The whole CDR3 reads CSARVLSGAAEAFF.

The sequenced part of the CDR3 DNA is TGTGCCAGCTCACAAGGGGGCTCCGGGGAG. Its translation: CASSQGGSGE. The complete CDR3 reads CASSQGGSGELFF. This chain connects TRBV18 to TRBJ2-2; TRBD1 matches at 7 bases. Read data end 3 residues before the CDR3 end; the end is taken from the germline J gene. V shed 4 bases, J shed 6 bases, and the junction held 2 bases outside the gene matches. Germline V gene sequence: CDR1 KGHSH, CDR2 LQKENI. This CDR3 is built from 13 residues.

The sequenced CDR3 bases are TGCAGTGCTAGTAGAAATACC. This gives the protein CSASRNT. In full, the CDR3 reads CSASRNTQYF. The V gene is TRBV20-1, the J gene TRBJ2-5; D is uncertain. The CDR3 end lies 3 residues beyond the end of the read and is filled in from the germline J gene. Germline CDR1 and CDR2: DFQATT and SNEGSKA (reference sequence). This CDR3 has 10 amino acids.

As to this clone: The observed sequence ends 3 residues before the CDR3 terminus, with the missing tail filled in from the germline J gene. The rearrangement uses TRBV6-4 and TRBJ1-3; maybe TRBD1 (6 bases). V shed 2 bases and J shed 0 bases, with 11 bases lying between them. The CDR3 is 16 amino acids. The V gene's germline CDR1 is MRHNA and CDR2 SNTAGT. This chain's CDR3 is CASSDEGGVSGNTIYF. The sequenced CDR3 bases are TGTGCCAGCAGTGACGAAGGGGGGGTCTCTGGAAACACC.

Incomplete CDR3 DNA: TGTGCCATCAGTGAGATGGAGGGGGCTAGCACTGAA. Translation: CAISEMEGASTE. The whole CDR3 protein reads CAISEMEGASTEAFF. The chain links TRBV10-3 to TRBJ1-1; TRBD1 aligns across 7 bases. The sequenced fragment ends 3 residues before the CDR3 boundary, so the rest is inferred from the germline J gene. V lost 2 bases and J lost 4; bases outside the gene matches: 7. CDR3 length equals 15 residues. Germline-derived CDR1 and CDR2 are ENHRY and SYGVKD.

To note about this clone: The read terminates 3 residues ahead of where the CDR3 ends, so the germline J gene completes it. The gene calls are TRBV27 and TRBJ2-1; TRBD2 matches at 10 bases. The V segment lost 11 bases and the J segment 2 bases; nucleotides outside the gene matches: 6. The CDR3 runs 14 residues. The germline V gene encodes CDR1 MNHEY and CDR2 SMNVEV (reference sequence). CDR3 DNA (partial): TGTGCCGTGAACAGCGGGGGGGCCTACAATGAG. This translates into CAVNSGGAYNE. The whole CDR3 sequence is CAVNSGGAYNEQFF.